This TCR beta chain was documented in a study of blood T cells in healthy people across ages. Notes on this clonotype: At one end the junction does not follow the germline gene, possibly because of a read error.

Per germline, CDR1 SGHAT and CDR2 FQNNGV. The CDR3 loop spans 15 amino acids. Sample-barcoded 5' priming and a J-beta primer mix drove a second PCR of roughly 7 to 11 cycles. TCRdb processed the 5' RACE reads anew with MiXCR; each CDR3 protein has one entry. The sample holds fewer than 2,000,000 distinct CDR3 sequences; roughly 43% are singletons and the top ten take 23%. The chain has TRBV11-2 and TRBJ2-3; maybe TRBD1 (6 bases). The sequenced sample was blood. The TCR originated in a human donor in good health. The CDR3 DNA follows: TGTGCCAGCAGCCCAAGGACAGCCAACACAGATACGCGGTATTTT. This codes for CASSPRTANTDTRYF.